Included here is one T cell receptor (beta chain) sequence, with context. The target antigen is unknown. The data derive from a study of CD8 T cells in Susac syndrome. General study points: The study found that Susac CD8+ clonal expansion peaked in TEMRA cells and active patients.

CD8+ and CD4+ T cells circulating in blood were sequenced for TCR beta. Negative isolation was applied to CD8+ and CD4+ T cells, and FACS enrichment was applied to TEMRA cells. The CDR3 totals 16 residues. V was pared by 0 bases and J by 0 bases, with 3 bases of the junction left unmatched. CDR1 and CDR2 from the germline V gene are MNHEY and SVGAGI. A quantity of about 0.45 to 1 ug RNA underwent reverse transcription using random hexamers. TCRdb redid the calling of the immunoSEQ multiplex PCR reads with MiXCR, one entry per CDR3 protein. This sample has about 190,000 distinct CDR3 sequences, with roughly 94% found just once.

The sample consisted of CD8+ T cells from PBMCs. This receptor was obtained from a human donor with Susac syndrome. The chain joins TRBV6-5 to TRBJ2-3, with 7 positions matching TRBD2. The CDR3 spells CASSYSSGASTDTQYF. The DNA of the CDR3 is TGTGCCAGCAGTTACTCGAGCGGGGCTAGCACAGATACGCAGTATTTT.